The T cell receptor (beta chain) described here comes from a study of Graves' ophthalmopathy and Graves' hyperthyroidism (dated by TCRdb to about 2018). About the full investigation: Peripheral blood was collected before any treatment was given, at the time of initial diagnosis. To explore V-J signatures distinguishing ophthalmopathy from hyperthyroidism, a discovery set of approximately 100 patients (about 41 ophthalmopathy, 55 to 60 stable hyperthyroidism) was enrolled. The 80 to 100 discovery patients were randomly divided into training and test sets at a 7:3 ratio. In total, 135 blood samples were TCR-sequenced: around 42 ophthalmopathy, approximately 75 hyperthyroidism and some 17 hyperthyroidism-to-ophthalmopathy patients. An independent validation cohort was composed of some 18 hyperthyroidism patients and 17 patients who later progressed from hyperthyroidism to ophthalmopathy. The study used signatures of the TCR beta repertoire to tell Graves' ophthalmopathy apart from Graves' hyperthyroidism and to predict which patients would progress to ophthalmopathy. T-cell repertoires of thyroid tissue and blood were compared in six or seven hyperthyroidism patients. Following sample collection, hyperthyroidism patients were given methimazole at a starting dose of 30 mg daily, and ophthalmopathy patients were given high-dose intravenous methylprednisolone. General findings and caveats noted by the study authors: In cross-validation, the 13-signature model distinguished ophthalmopathy from stable hyperthyroidism with about 88% sensitivity and around 81% specificity, and in the test set the corresponding values were roughly 80% and 76%. In validation, the model predicted ophthalmopathy progression with about 70% sensitivity and roughly 72% specificity; fewer than 15 predicted patients were CT-confirmed with GO in a median of around 6 months. Among expanded thyroid clonotypes with frequency above 0.001, most also showed up in blood, which suggests that blood repertoires may reflect the thyroid immune response. Sample size was not predetermined statistically, and investigators were not blinded to group allocation.

A patient counted as having stable hyperthyroidism if there was no progression to ophthalmopathy within 18 months of follow-up. Hyperthyroidism patients were newly diagnosed, with disease duration under 2 months, and aged 18 to 65 years. Patients were excluded if they had other autoimmune diseases, uncontrolled infections, pregnancy or lactation. Diagnosis was based on clinical symptoms, serum thyroxine, TRAb, thyroid ultrasound and orbital computed tomography. PBMCs were isolated from roughly 10 ml of fresh peripheral blood by Ficoll-Paque density gradient centrifugation. Total RNA was extracted using Trizol reagent, and RNA quality was checked on an Agilent 2100 Bioanalyzer. For repertoire sequencing, the TCR beta CDR3 regions were amplified from RNA transcripts. The first round of RT-PCR was done with HTBI primers and the Qiagen OneStep RT-PCR kit, and was followed by a second round of multiplex PCR, then size selection and purification. Libraries were sequenced paired-end with 100 bp reads on an Illumina HiSeq2000. Per the authors' processing: SOAPnuke was used to process the reads, removing any read that contained adapters or uncalled bases, had a mean Phred below 15, or lacked an exact match to the constant primer or identifier. High-quality paired reads were merged with COPE v1.2.5. Each unique nucleotide sequence was treated as a clonotype, and MiTCR v1.1 was used to align the clonotypes to the IMGT TRB V, D and J references. Analysis was restricted to V-J combinations with a frequency above 0.0001, which covered 99.2% of repertoires. A TCR clonal expansion and chaos score per V-J combination was defined as the ratio of F50 clonal expansion to chaos observed in the TCRdist matrix. Welch's t-statistics and random forest were used to narrow the features down to 10 to 15 V-J combinations, which were then fed into a naive Bayes classifier. The Morisita-Horn index was used to measure how similar the thyroid and blood repertoires were. TCRdb passed the public sequencing reads through fastp at Q25 and MiXCR, retaining productive beta sequences. Rows are combined by CDR3 protein, so each entry shows the most common genes and DNA. TCRdb's processing, not the authors', yielded these V and J calls. In this sample the table shows just over 600,000 distinct CDR3 sequences, about 20% of which occur a single time. The ten largest clones add up to about 6.6% of the sample.

This clonotype was observed at least ten times. It has no known antigen specificity. Per-base quality was not reported, and no clone a single base away is much larger than it. This clonotype originated in a woman under 30 with stable Graves' hyperthyroidism. Some clones in this sample may be carry-over from other donors' samples. Donor details come from another sample of the same person, matched by shared clones. The sequencing sample was made of peripheral blood.

The nucleotides read TGTGCCAGCAGTTACTCGCAGTATAGCAATCAGCCCCAGCATTTT. This codes for CASSYSQYSNQPQHF. The chain joins TRBV6-5 to TRBJ1-5, with an unclear D gene assignment. The CDR3, cysteine through phenylalanine, is 15 amino acids long. The kept DNA is CDR3 alone, 45 bases in frame from the first base. CDR1 and CDR2, looked up from the germline V gene, are MNHEY and SVGAGI. Trimming takes 0 bases from V and 0 bases from J, and the germline ends sit 6 bases apart.